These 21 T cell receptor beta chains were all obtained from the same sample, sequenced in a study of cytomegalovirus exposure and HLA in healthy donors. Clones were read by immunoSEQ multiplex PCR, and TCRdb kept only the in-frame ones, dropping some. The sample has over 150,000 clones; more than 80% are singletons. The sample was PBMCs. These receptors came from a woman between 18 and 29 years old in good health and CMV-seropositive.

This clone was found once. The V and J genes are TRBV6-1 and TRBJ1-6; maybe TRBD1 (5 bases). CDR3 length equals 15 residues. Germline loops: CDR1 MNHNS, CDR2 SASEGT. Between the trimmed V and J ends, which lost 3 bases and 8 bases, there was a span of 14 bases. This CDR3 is CASSEVPREDSPLHF. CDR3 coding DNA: TGTGCCAGCAGTGAGGTCCCCAGGGAGGATTCACCCCTCCACTTT.

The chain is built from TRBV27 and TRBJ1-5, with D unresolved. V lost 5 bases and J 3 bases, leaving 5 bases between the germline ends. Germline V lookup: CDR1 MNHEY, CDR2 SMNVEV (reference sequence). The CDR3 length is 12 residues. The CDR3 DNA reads TGTGCCAGCAGTGGCATCAATCAGCCCCAGCATTTT. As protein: CASSGINQPQHF.

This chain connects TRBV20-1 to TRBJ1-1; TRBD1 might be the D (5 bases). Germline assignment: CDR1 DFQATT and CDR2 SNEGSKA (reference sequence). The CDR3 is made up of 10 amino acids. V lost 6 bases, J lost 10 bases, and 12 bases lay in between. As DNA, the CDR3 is TGCAGTGCCTGGGCGGGGGTAGCTTTCTTT. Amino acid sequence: CSAWAGVAFF.

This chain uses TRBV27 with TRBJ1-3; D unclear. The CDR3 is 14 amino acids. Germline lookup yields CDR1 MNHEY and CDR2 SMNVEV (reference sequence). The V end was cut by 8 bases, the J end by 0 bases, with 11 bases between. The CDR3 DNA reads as TGTGCCAGCCACGGAGGCCGCTCTGGAAACACCATATATTTT. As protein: CASHGGRSGNTIYF.

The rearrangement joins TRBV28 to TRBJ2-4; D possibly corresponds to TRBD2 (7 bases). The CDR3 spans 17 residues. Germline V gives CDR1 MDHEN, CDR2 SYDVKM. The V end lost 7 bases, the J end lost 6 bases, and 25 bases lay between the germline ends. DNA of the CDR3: TGTGCCAGCACCTTAGCTGGGGGCGGGAGAGGGCGAAACATTCAGTACTTC. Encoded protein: CASTLAGGGRGRNIQYF. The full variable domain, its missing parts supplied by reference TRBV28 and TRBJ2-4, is DVKVTQSSRYLVKRTGEKVFLECVQDMDHENMFWYRQDPGLGLRLIYFSYDVKMKEKGDIPEGYSVSREKKERFSLILESASTNQTSMYLCASTLAGGGRGRNIQYFGAGTRLSVL.

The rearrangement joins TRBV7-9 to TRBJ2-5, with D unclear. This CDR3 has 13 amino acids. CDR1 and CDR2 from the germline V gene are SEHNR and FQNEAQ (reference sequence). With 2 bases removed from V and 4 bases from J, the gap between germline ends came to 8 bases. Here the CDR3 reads CASSLSIRETQYF. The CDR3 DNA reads TGTGCCAGCAGCTTATCGATCAGAGAGACCCAGTACTTC.

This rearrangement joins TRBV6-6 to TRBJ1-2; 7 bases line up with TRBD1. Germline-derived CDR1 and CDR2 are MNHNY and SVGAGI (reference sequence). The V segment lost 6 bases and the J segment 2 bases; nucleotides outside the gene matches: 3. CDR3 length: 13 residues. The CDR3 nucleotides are TGTGCCAGCAGCCCAGGGGGGAACTATGGCTACACCTTC. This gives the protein CASSPGGNYGYTF.

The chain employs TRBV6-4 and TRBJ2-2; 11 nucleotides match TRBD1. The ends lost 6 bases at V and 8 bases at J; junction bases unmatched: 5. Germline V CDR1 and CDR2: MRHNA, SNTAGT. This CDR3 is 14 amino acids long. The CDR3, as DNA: TGTGCCAGCAGAGGACAGGGGGCTGGAGGGGAGCTGTTTTTT. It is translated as CASRGQGAGGELFF.

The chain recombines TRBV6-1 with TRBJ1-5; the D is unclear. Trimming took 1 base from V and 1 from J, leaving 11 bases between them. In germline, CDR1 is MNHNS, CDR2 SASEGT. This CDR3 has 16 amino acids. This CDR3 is CASSEGAGRSNQPQHF. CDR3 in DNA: TGTGCCAGCAGTGAAGGGGCGGGGAGGAGCAATCAGCCCCAGCATTTT.

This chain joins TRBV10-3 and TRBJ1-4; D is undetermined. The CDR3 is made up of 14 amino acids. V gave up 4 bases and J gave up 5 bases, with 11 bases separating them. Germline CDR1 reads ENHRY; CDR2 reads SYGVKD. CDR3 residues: CAISAHGVNEKLFF. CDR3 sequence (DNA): TGTGCCATCAGTGCACATGGAGTGAATGAAAAACTGTTTTTT.

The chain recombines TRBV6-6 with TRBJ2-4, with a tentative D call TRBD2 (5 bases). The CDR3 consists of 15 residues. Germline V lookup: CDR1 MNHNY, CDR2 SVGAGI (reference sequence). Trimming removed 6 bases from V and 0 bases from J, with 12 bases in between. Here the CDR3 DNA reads TGTGCCAGCAGGTACCTCGGGGAAGCCAAAAACATTCAGTACTTC. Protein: CASRYLGEAKNIQYF.

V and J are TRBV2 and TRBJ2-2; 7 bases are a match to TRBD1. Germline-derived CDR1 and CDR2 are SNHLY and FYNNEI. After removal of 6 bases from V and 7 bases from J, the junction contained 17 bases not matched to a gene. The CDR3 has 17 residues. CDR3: CASSHTPDRFRDGELFF. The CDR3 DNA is TGTGCCAGCAGCCATACCCCGGACAGGTTTAGGGACGGGGAGCTGTTTTTT.

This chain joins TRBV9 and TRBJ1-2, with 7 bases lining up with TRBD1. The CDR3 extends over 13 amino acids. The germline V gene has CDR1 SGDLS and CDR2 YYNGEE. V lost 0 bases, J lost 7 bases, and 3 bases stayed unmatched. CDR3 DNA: TGTGCCAGCAGCGTAGAAGGGGGCGGTGGCTACACCTTC. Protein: CASSVEGGGGYTF.

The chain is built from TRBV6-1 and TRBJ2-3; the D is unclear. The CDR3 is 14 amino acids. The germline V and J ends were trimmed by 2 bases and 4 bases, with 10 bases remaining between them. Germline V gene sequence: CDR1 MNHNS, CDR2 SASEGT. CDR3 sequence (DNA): TGTGCCAGCAGTGAATACGGTCCCCCAGATACGCAGTATTTT. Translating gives CASSEYGPPDTQYF.

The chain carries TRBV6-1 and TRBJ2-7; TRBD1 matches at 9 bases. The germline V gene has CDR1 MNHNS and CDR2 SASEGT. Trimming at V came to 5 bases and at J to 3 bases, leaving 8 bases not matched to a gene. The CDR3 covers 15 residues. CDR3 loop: CASSRPGQGLYEQYF. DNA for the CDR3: TGTGCCAGCAGTAGGCCGGGACAGGGCCTCTACGAGCAGTACTTC.

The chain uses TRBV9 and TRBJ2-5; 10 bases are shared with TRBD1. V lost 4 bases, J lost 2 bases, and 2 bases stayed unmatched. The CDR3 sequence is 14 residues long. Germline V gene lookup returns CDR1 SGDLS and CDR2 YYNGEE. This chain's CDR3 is CASSRGQGQETQYF. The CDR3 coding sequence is TGTGCCAGCAGCCGGGGACAGGGGCAAGAGACCCAGTACTTC.

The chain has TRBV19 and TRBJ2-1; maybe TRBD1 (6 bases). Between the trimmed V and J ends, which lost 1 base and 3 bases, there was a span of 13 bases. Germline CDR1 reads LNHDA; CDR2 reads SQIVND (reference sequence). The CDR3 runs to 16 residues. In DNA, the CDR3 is TGTGCCAGTAGTATAGCCCCCACAGGGTTCTACAATGAGCAGTTCTTC. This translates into CASSIAPTGFYNEQFF.

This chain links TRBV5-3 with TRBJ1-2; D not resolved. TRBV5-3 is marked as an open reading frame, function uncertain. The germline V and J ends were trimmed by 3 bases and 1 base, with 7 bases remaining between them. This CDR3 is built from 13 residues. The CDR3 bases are TGTGCCAGAAGCTCCTCTAGTAACTATGGCTACACCTTC. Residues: CARSSSSNYGYTF.

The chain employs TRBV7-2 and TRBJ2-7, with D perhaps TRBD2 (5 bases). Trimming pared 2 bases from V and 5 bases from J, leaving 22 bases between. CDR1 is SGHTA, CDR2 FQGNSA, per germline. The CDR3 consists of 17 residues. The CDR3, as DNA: TGTGCCAGCAGCTTATGGTGGTTAGCGAAAAGGCTCCACGAGCAGTACTTC. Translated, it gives CASSLWWLAKRLHEQYF.

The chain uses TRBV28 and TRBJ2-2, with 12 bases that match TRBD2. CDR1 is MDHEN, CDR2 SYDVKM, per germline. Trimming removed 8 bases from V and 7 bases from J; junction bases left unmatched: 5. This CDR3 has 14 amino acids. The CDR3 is CASRTSGRIGELFF. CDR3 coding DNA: TGTGCCAGCCGCACTAGCGGGAGGATCGGGGAGCTGTTTTTT.

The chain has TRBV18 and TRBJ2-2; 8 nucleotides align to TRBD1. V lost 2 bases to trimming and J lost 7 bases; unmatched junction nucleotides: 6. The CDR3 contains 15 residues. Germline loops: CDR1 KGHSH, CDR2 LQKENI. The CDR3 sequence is CASSPGQGGLGELFF. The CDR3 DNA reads TGTGCCAGCTCACCAGGACAGGGTGGGCTCGGGGAGCTGTTTTTT.